This TCR beta chain was identified during a study of T cell responses to AZD1222 COVID-19 vaccine. Whole-study findings and limits: Repertoire sampling occurred only after the peak T cell response. Just a handful of AZD1222 recipients were seropositive at baseline. It should be noted that donors were predominantly white British and more often female, and clonal diversity was possibly underestimated. The reported proportion of spike-specific TCRs targeting unmutated variant regions was nearly half.

CDR1 is SGHNT and CDR2 is YYREEE in the germline V gene (reference sequence). This CDR3 has 15 amino acids. Deletions cut 2 bases from V and 1 base from J, with 12 bases between. Clones were read by immunoSEQ multiplex PCR, and TCRdb kept only the in-frame ones, dropping some. The sample has about 150,000 clones, about 93% seen once. With respect to this clone: The antigen is not known.

The receptor was derived from an adult in good health. The rearrangement joins TRBV5-4 to TRBJ1-1; D might be TRBD1 (5 bases). The input for sequencing was peripheral blood, taken on day 0 of AZD1222 vaccination. The CDR3 sequence: CASSLSPRANTEAFF. The CDR3 region has the DNA TGTGCCAGCAGCTTATCCCCCAGGGCGAACACTGAAGCTTTCTTT.